The clone carrying this T cell receptor beta chain was counted at least ten times. The data stem from a study of metastatic and nonmetastatic thyroid tumors. The authors' processing: The study's classifier, a distant-metastasis tool for papillary thyroid cancer, was built using CDR3 differences across clinicopathological groups. TCRdb reprocessed the PCR reads using MiXCR. The V and J calls here are based on TCRdb, not the publication. In the table there are roughly 93,000 clones, 10% to 15% of which are singletons. V trimming: 5 bases; J trimming: 6 bases; junction bases outside the gene matches: 7. CDR3 length equals 14 residues. From germline, CDR1 is MNHEY and CDR2 SMNVEV (reference sequence). No treatment of any kind had been given to any patient before thyroid surgery.

The chain combines TRBV27 with TRBJ2-1, with 7 bases aligning to TRBD2. Sequenced: blood. The sequence was obtained from a female donor with papillary thyroid cancer or a benign thyroid nodule (not recorded which). Some clones in this sample may be carry-over from other donors' samples. Here the CDR3 DNA reads TGTGCCAGCAGTCCCGGGACTATTAGCAATGAGCAGTTCTTC. Translating it yields CASSPGTISNEQFF.